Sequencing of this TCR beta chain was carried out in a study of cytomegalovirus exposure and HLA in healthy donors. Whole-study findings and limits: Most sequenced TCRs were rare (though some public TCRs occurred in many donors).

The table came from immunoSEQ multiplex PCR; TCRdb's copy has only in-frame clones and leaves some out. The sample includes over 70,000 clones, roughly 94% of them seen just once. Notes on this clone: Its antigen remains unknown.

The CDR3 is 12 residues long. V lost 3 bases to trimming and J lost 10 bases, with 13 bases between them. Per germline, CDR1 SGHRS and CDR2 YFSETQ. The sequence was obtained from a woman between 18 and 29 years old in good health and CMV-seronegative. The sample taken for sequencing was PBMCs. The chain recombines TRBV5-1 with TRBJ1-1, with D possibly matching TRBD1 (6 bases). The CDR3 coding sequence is TGCGCCAGCAGCTACACTCAGGGGAGAGCTTTCTTT. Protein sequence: CASSYTQGRAFF.